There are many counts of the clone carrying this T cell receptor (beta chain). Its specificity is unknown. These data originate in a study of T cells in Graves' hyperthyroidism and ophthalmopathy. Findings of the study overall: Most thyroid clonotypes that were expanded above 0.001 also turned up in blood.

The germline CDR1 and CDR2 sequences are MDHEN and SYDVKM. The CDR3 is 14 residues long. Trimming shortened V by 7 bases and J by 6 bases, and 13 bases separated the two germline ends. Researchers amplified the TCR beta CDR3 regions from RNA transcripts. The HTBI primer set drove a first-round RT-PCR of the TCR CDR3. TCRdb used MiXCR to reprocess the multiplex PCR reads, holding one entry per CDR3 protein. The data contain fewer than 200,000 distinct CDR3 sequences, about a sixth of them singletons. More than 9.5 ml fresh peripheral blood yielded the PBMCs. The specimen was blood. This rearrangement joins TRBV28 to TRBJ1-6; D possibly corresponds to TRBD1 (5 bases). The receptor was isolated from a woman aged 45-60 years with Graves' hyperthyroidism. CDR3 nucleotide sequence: TGTGCCAGCACCCCGGGACTGCTTAATTCACCCCTCCACTTT. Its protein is CASTPGLLNSPLHF. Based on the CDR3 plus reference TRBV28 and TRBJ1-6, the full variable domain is DVKVTQSSRYLVKRTGEKVFLECVQDMDHENMFWYRQDPGLGLRLIYFSYDVKMKEKGDIPEGYSVSREKKERFSLILESASTNQTSMYLCASTPGLLNSPLHFGNGTRLTVT.